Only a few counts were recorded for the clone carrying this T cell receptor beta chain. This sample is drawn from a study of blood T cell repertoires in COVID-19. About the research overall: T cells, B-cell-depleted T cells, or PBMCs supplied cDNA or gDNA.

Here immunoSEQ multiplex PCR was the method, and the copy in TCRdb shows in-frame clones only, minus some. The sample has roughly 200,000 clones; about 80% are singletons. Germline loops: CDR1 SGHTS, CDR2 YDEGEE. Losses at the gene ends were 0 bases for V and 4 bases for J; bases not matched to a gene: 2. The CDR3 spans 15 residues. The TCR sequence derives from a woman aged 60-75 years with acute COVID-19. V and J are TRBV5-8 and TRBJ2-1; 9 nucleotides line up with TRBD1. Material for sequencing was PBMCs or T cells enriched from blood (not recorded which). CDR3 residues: CASSLGDRDYNEQFF. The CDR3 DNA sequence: TGTGCCAGCAGCTTGGGGGACAGGGATTACAATGAGCAGTTCTTC.